A single sample gave rise to the 3 T cell receptor beta chains below, sequenced in a study of molecular identifiers for immune sequencing clone quantification (dated by TCRdb to the late 2010s). Receptor libraries were prepared by PCR. Sequenced on a NextSeq 500. TCRdb cleaned the public reads at Q25 with fastp, built clones with MiXCR and kept in-frame beta chains. Rows with a matching CDR3 protein are joined into one entry that keeps the most common DNA and genes. The table for this sample lists approximately 550,000 distinct CDR3 sequences; 25% of them were counted only once. Over 0.6% of the sample rests with the top ten. The specimen sequenced was naive CD8+ T cells from blood, with Jurkat cell RNA spiked in. This specimen's cell subset or site label, per the study, means: FACS-sorted CD8+CD4-CCR7+CD45RA+ naive T cells. The receptors originated from a human donor in good health. Some libraries in this study had Jurkat cell RNA spiked in.

This clonotype appeared a few times. This rearrangement joins TRBV20-1 to TRBJ2-1; D call uncertain. The germline V gene has CDR1 DFQATT and CDR2 SNEGSKA (reference sequence). This CDR3 contains 13 residues. Trimming left V 3 bases short and J 4 bases short, with 10 bases between. The CDR3 protein is CSARWSVYNEQFF. CDR3 bases: TGCAGTGCTAGGTGGTCAGTGTACAATGAGCAGTTCTTC.

This chain connects TRBV9 to TRBJ2-7, with D perhaps matching TRBD2 (5 bases). Trimming took 0 bases from V and 0 from J, leaving 13 bases between them. The CDR3 length is 16 residues. Germline V gives CDR1 SGDLS, CDR2 YYNGEE. CDR3 sequence (DNA): TGTGCCAGCAGCGTAGCTTTAGTGACTAACTCCTACGAGCAGTACTTC. The encoded protein is CASSVALVTNSYEQYF.

This clonotype turned up a few times. The V call is TRBV27, the J call TRBJ2-1; no clear D gene. The CDR3 spans 17 residues. Germline values: CDR1 MNHEY, CDR2 SMNVEV (reference sequence). Trimming stripped 5 bases from V and 4 bases from J, with 21 bases between. CDR3 loop: CASSPWTDHDTYNEQFF. The CDR3 nucleotides are TGTGCCAGCAGTCCCTGGACGGACCACGATACTTACAATGAGCAGTTCTTC.